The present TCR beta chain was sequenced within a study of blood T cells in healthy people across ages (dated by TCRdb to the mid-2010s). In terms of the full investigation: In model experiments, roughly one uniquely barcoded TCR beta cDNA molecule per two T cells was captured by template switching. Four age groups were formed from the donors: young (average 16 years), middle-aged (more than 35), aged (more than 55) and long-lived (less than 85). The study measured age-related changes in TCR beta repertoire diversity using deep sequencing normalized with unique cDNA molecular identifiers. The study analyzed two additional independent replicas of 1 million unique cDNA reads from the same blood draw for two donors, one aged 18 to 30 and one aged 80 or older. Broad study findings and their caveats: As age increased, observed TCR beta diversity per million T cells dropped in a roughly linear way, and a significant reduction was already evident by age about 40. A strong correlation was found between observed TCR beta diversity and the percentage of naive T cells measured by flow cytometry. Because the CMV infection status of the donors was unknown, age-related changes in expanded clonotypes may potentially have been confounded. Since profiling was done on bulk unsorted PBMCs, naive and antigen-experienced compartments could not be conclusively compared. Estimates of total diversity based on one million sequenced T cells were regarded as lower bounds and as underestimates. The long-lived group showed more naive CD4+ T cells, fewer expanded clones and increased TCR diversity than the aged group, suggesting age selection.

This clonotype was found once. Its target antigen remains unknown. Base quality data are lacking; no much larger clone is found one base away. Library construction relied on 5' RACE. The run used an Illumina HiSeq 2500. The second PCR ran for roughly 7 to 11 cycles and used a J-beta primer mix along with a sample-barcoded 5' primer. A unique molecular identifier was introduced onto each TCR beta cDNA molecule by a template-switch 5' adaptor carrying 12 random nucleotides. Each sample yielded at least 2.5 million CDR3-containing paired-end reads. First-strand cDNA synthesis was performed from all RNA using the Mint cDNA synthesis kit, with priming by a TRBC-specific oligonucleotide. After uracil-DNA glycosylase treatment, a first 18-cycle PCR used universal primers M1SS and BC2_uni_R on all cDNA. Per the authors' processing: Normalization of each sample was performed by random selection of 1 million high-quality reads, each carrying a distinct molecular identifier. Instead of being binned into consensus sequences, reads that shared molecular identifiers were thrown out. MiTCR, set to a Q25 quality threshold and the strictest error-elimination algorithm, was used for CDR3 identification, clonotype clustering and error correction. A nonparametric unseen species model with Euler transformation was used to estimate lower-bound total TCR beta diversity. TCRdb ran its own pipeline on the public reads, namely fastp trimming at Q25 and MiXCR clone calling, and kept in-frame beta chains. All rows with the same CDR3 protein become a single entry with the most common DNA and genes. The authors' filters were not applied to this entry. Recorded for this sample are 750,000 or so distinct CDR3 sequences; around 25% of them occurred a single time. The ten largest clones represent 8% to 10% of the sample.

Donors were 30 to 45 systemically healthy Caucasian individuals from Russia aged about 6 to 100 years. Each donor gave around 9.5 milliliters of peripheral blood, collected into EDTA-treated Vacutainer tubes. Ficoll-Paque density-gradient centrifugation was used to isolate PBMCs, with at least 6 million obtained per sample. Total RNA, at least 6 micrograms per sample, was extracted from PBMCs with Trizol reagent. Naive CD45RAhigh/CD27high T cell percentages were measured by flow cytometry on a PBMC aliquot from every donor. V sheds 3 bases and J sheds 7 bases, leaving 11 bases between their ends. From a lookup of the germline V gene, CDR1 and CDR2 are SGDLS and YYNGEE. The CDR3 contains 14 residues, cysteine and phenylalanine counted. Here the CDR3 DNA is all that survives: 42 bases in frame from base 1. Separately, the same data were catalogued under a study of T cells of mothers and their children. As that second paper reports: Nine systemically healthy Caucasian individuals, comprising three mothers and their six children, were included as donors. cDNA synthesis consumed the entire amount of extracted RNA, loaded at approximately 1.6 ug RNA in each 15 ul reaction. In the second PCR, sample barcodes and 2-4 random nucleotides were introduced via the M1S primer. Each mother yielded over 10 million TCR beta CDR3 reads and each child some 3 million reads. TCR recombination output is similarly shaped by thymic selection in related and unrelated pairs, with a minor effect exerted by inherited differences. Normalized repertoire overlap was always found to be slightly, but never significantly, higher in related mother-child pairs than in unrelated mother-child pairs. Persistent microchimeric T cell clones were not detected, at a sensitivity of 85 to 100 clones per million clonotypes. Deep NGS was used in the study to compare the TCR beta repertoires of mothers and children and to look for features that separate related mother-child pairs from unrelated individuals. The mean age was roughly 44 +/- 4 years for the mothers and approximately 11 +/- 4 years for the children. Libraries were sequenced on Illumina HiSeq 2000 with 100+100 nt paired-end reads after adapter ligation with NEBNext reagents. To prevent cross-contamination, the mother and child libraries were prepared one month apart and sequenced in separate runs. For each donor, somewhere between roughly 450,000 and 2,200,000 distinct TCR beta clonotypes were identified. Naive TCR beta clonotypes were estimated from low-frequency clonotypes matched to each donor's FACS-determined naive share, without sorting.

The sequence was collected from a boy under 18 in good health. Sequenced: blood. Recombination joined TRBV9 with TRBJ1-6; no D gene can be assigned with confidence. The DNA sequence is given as TGTGCCAGCAGCGGCCTAGAGCTAAATTCACCCCTCCACTTT. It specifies CASSGLELNSPLHF. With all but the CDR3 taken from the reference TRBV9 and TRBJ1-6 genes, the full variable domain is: DSGVTQTPKHLITATGQRVTLRCSPRSGDLSVYWYQQSLDQGLQFLIQYYNGEERAKGNILERFSAQQFPDLHSELNLSSLELGDSALYFCASSGLELNSPLHFGNGTRLTVT.